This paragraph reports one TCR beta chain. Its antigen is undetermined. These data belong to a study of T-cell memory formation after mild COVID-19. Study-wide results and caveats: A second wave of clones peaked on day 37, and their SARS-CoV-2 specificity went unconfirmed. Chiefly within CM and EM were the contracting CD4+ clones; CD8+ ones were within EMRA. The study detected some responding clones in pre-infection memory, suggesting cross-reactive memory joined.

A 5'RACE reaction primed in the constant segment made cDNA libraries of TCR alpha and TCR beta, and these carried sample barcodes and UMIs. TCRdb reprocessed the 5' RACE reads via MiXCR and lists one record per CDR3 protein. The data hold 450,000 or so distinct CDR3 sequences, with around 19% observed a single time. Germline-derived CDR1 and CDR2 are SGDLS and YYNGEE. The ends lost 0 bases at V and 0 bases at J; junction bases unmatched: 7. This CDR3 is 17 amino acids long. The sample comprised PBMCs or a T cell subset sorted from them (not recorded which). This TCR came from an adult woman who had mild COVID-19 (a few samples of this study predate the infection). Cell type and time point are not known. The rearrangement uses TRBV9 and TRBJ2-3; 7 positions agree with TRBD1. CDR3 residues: CASSVEGTVLSTDTQYF. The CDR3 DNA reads TGTGCCAGCAGCGTAGAGGGGACAGTGCTGAGCACAGATACGCAGTATTTT.